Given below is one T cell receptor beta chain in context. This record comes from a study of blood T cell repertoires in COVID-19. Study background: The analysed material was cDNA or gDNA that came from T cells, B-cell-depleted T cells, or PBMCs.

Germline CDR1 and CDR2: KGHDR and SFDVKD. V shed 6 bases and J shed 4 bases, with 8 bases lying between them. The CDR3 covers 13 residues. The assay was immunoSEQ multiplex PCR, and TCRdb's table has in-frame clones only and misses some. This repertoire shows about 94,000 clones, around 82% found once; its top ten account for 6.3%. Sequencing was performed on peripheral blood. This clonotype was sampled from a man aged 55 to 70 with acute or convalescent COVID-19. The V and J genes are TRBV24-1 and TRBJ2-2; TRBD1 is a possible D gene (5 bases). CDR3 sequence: CATSLQVTGELFF. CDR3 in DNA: TGTGCCACCAGTTTACAGGTCACCGGGGAGCTGTTTTTT.